These 27 T cell receptor beta chains were all obtained from the same sample, sequenced in a study of T cells after yellow fever vaccination. TCRdb used MiXCR to reprocess the 5' RACE reads, holding one entry per CDR3 protein. The sample has just under 600,000 distinct CDR3 sequences, 13% seen once. The specimen was PBMCs, collected on the day of the yellow fever booster vaccination. The receptors were sampled from a young man who received the YFV17D yellow fever vaccine.

The rearrangement uses TRBV20-1 and TRBJ2-1, with no clear D. Germline V gives CDR1 DFQATT, CDR2 SNEGSKA (reference sequence). V was clipped by 0 bases and J by 4 bases, with 16 bases between them. The CDR3 runs 16 residues. The CDR3 spells CSARDLVRVGYNEQFF. CDR3 DNA: TGCAGTGCTAGAGATCTGGTTAGGGTGGGGTACAATGAGCAGTTCTTC.

The CDR3 region is CASSPGDSNYGYTF. CDR3 DNA: TGCGCCAGCAGCCCGGGCGACTCGAACTATGGCTACACCTTC. The chain recombines TRBV5-1 with TRBJ1-2, with D unclear. The CDR3 has 14 amino acids. Per the germline V gene, CDR1 is SGHRS and CDR2 is YFSETQ. Deletions cut 4 bases from V and 2 bases from J, with 12 bases between.

This clonotype was observed at least ten times. V is TRBV6-5 and J is TRBJ2-7; 8 bases fit TRBD1. This CDR3 region has 12 residues. Trimming took 7 bases from V and 3 from J; bases not matched to a gene: 2. Looked up from germline, CDR1 is MNHEY and CDR2 is SVGAGI. In DNA form, the CDR3 reads TGTGCCAGCACTGGACAGGGCTACGAGCAGTACTTC. Its translation is CASTGQGYEQYF.

V is TRBV5-1 and J is TRBJ2-5; TRBD2 aligns across 11 bases. The V segment lost 1 base and the J segment 4 bases; nucleotides outside the gene matches: 12. CDR3 length: 18 residues. Germline V gives CDR1 SGHRS, CDR2 YFSETQ. As DNA, the CDR3 is TGCGCCAGCAGCTTGTCCGGGACTAGCGGTCGATGGGGAGAGACCCAGTACTTC. This sequence encodes CASSLSGTSGRWGETQYF.

The rearrangement joins TRBV20-1 to TRBJ1-5; the match to TRBD1 covers 8 bases. This CDR3 has 14 residues. V shed 6 bases, J shed 11 bases, and the junction held 15 bases outside the gene matches. Per germline, CDR1 DFQATT and CDR2 SNEGSKA (reference sequence). CDR3 in amino acids: CSALQGQVSGAQHF. In DNA form, the CDR3 reads TGCAGTGCCCTACAGGGACAGGTATCAGGGGCCCAGCATTTT.

The chain employs TRBV6-5 and TRBJ2-1, with D possibly being TRBD1 or TRBD2 (6 bases each). The CDR3 is 13 amino acids. Trimming shortened V by 7 bases and J by 7 bases, and 14 bases separated the two germline ends. In germline, CDR1 is MNHEY, CDR2 SVGAGI. CDR3 in DNA: TGTGCCAGCAACGAAGGGGGGCGGAATGAGCAGTTCTTC. Protein: CASNEGGRNEQFF.

The table lists this clonotype with a few counts. V and J are TRBV28 and TRBJ2-3; maybe TRBD1 (6 bases). The CDR3 consists of 13 residues. Trimming removed 3 bases at V and 8 bases at J, with 12 bases between. Germline CDR1 is MDHEN and CDR2 is SYDVKM. The CDR3 DNA reads as TGTGCCAGCAGTTTCCTACAGGGTGGTACGCAGTATTTT. Translated: CASSFLQGGTQYF.

The chain employs TRBV5-1 and TRBJ2-5; TRBD1 aligns across 7 bases. The CDR3 is 14 residues long. The junction had 9 bases not matched to a gene; V was cut back by 7 bases and J by 3 bases. CDR1 and CDR2 (germline): SGHRS, YFSETQ. CDR3 DNA sequence: TGCGCCAGCCAGACAGGGAATATCGAAGAGACCCAGTACTTC. Its translation: CASQTGNIEETQYF. Looking up the rest from reference TRBV5-1 and TRBJ2-5 gives the full variable domain: KAGVTQTPRYLIKTRGQQVTLSCSPISGHRSVSWYQQTPGQGLQFLFEYFSETQRNKGNFPGRFSGRQFSNSRSEMNVSTLELGDSALYLCASQTGNIEETQYFGPGTRLLVL.

This clonotype was picked up a small number of times. The chain employs TRBV5-1 and TRBJ2-7; TRBD1 agrees at 9 bases. CDR3 length: 15 amino acids. Germline V CDR1 and CDR2: SGHRS, YFSETQ. The V segment lost 0 bases and the J segment 6 bases; nucleotides outside the gene matches: 7. The CDR3 here is CASSLASDRGSEQYF. The CDR3 DNA is TGCGCCAGCAGCTTGGCTAGTGACAGGGGGTCCGAGCAGTACTTC.

This chain links TRBV12-3 or TRBV12-4 with TRBJ2-1, with TRBD2 matching over 8 bases. V dropped 3 bases and J dropped 4; count of bases not matched to a gene: 8. The CDR3 spans 16 residues. The CDR3 loop is CASSFRPSGGYNEQFF. CDR3 DNA: TGTGCCAGCAGTTTCCGGCCCAGCGGGGGTTACAATGAGCAGTTCTTC.

The CDR3 coding sequence is TGTGCCACCGGAGAAACGGGAGGAACTCAAGAGACCCAGTACTTC. As protein: CATGETGGTQETQYF. The V and J genes are TRBV24-1 and TRBJ2-5, with 7 positions matching TRBD2. The CDR3 runs 15 residues. Germline CDR1 KGHDR, CDR2 SFDVKD. After removal of 9 bases from V and 2 bases from J, the junction contained 11 bases not matched to a gene.

The chain combines TRBV14 with TRBJ2-7; no reliable D call. The CDR3 is 15 amino acids. Between the trimmed V and J ends, which lost 1 base and 0 bases, there was a span of 10 bases. Germline V lookup: CDR1 SGHDN, CDR2 FVKESK. DNA of the CDR3: TGTGCCAGCAGCCAAGGTTCCGGGCGCTCCTACGAGCAGTACTTC. Protein product: CASSQGSGRSYEQYF.

This chain uses TRBV20-1 with TRBJ2-7; 7 nucleotides align to TRBD2. This CDR3 is built from 13 residues. The junction had 8 bases not matched to a gene; V was cut back by 3 bases and J by 6 bases. Germline assignment: CDR1 DFQATT and CDR2 SNEGSKA (reference sequence). Here the CDR3 reads CSASREANGEQYF. The CDR3, as DNA: TGCAGTGCTAGTCGGGAGGCCAACGGCGAGCAGTACTTC.

This chain links TRBV4-3 with TRBJ1-1, with a tentative D call TRBD1 (5 bases). V was cut by 3 bases and J by 10 bases, with 18 bases left in between. The CDR3 consists of 14 residues. Germline V gene lookup returns CDR1 LGHNA and CDR2 YSLEER. CDR3 sequence (DNA): TGCGCCAGCAGCCAGAGACCAGGGCCCGAGGGAGCTTTCTTT. Its protein product is CASSQRPGPEGAFF.

This clonotype came up a few times. The chain recombines TRBV9 with TRBJ2-2, with a weak D call TRBD2 (7 bases). Germline CDR1 reads SGDLS; CDR2 reads YYNGEE. The CDR3 runs to 16 residues. Trimming stripped 4 bases from V and 6 bases from J, with 19 bases between. CDR3 protein: CASSQGPSGVSGELFF. In DNA, the CDR3 is TGTGCCAGCAGCCAGGGGCCCAGCGGGGTCTCCGGGGAGCTGTTTTTT.

This chain uses TRBV3-1 with TRBJ2-2; no firm D call. Trimming took 0 bases from V and 3 from J, leaving 11 bases between them. CDR1 and CDR2 from the germline V gene are LGHDT and YNNKEL (reference sequence). The CDR3 contains 16 residues. DNA of the CDR3: TGTGCCAGCAGCCAAGAAAAGGCGAGGTACACCGGGGAGCTGTTTTTT. It encodes CASSQEKARYTGELFF.

This clonotype was seen at least ten times. The V call is TRBV7-6, the J call TRBJ2-7; TRBD2 matches 13 bases. V gave up 5 bases and J gave up 4 bases; unmatched junction bases: 2. The germline V gene has CDR1 SGHVS and CDR2 FNYEAQ. This CDR3 contains 14 residues. CDR3 region: CASSRTSGSYEQYF. CDR3 DNA sequence: TGTGCCAGCAGCCGGACTAGCGGGAGTTACGAGCAGTACTTC.

Only a few counts were recorded for this clonotype. The gene calls are TRBV6-1 and TRBJ1-2, with D hard to call. Germline V gives CDR1 MNHNS, CDR2 SASEGT. The CDR3 consists of 17 residues. V was cut by 6 bases and J by 1 base, with 21 bases left in between. The CDR3 is CASSLRTASLLNYGYTF. DNA for the CDR3: TGTGCCAGCAGCCTCAGGACGGCTAGCCTCCTTAACTATGGCTACACCTTC.

This clonotype was seen a handful of times. The chain has TRBV20-1 and TRBJ2-7; D gene unclear. Germline CDR1 and CDR2: DFQATT and SNEGSKA (reference sequence). The CDR3 is made up of 14 amino acids. V lost 1 base, J lost 7 bases, and 17 bases lay in between. CDR3 bases: TGCAGTGCTAGAGCGAGGACCCCTTGGGATGAGCAGTACTTC. This gives the protein CSARARTPWDEQYF.

The chain has TRBV6-5 and TRBJ1-1, with 8 bases that match TRBD1. V was pared by 0 bases and J by 2 bases, with 5 bases of the junction left unmatched. The germline V gene encodes CDR1 MNHEY and CDR2 SVGAGI. The CDR3 contains 16 residues. CDR3 loop: CASSYSSQGVNTEAFF. The CDR3 DNA sequence: TGTGCCAGCAGTTACTCGTCACAGGGGGTTAACACTGAAGCTTTCTTT.

The chain recombines TRBV7-8 with TRBJ2-5, with TRBD2 as a possible D gene (6 bases). The V gene's germline CDR1 is SGHVS and CDR2 FQNEAQ. The CDR3 runs to 14 residues. Trimming left V 5 bases short and J 5 bases short, with 15 bases between. CDR3 in amino acids: CASSPGVAVETQYF. In DNA form, the CDR3 reads TGTGCCAGCAGCCCTGGGGTAGCGGTGGAGACCCAGTACTTC.

Regarding this clonotype: This CDR3 is missing its conserved last phenylalanine or tryptophan, likely due to a read error. The V and J genes are TRBV24-1 and TRBJ2-1, with D maybe TRBD2 (5 bases). The ends were cut back, 5 bases at V and 8 bases at J, with 12 bases in the middle. The CDR3 spans 13 residues. The germline CDR1 and CDR2 sequences are KGHDR and SFDVKD. The CDR3 reads CATSAGSSYEQFS. As DNA, the CDR3 is TGTGCCACCAGTGCGGGGAGCTCCTATGAGCAGTTCTCC.

In this sample, this clonotype turned up a few times. This chain joins TRBV6-2 or TRBV6-3 and TRBJ1-5; D is unclear. Trimming took 6 bases from V and 2 from J, leaving 8 bases between them. The germline V gene encodes CDR1 MNHEY and CDR2 SVGEGT. There are 13 residues in the CDR3. The CDR3 DNA reads as TGTGCCAGCAGACCATTTGGCAATCAGCCCCAGCATTTT. It specifies CASRPFGNQPQHF.

This chain links TRBV4-3 with TRBJ1-2; D is undetermined. The CDR3 runs to 13 residues. Germline CDR1 LGHNA, CDR2 YSLEER. V lost 0 bases to trimming and J lost 3 bases, with 5 bases between them. CDR3 region: CASSQDLHYGYTF. CDR3 nucleotide sequence: TGCGCCAGCAGCCAAGATTTGCACTATGGCTACACCTTC.

This clonotype has a handful of counts. The rearrangement uses TRBV7-2 and TRBJ1-2; D might be TRBD1 (6 bases). This CDR3 comprises 15 residues. Deletions cut 5 bases from V and 0 bases from J, with 13 bases between. The V gene's germline CDR1 is SGHTA and CDR2 FQGNSA. CDR3 DNA: TGTGCCAGCAGCGCTAGAGGGGGGTCTAACTATGGCTACACCTTC. Protein product: CASSARGGSNYGYTF.

The chain joins TRBV7-2 to TRBJ2-7; 7 bases are shared with TRBD1. Germline V gives CDR1 SGHTA, CDR2 FQGNSA. Unmatched junction bases numbered 9, after V lost 5 bases and J lost 5 bases. This CDR3 spans 14 amino acids. CDR3 amino acids: CASSPRTGPHEQYF. The CDR3 DNA is TGTGCCAGCAGCCCGAGGACAGGCCCCCACGAGCAGTACTTC.

The chain recombines TRBV20-1 with TRBJ2-1; the D is unclear. V gave up 6 bases and J gave up 14 bases, with 14 bases separating them. There are 10 residues in the CDR3. Germline V gene data show CDR1 as DFQATT and CDR2 as SNEGSKA (reference sequence). The CDR3 nucleotides are TGCAGTGCCCGGAGATCTTCCGAGTTCTTC. Translation: CSARRSSEFF.